This is a list of T cell receptor beta chains from one sample in a study of blood T cell repertoires in COVID-19. Generated by immunoSEQ multiplex PCR, the TCRdb table keeps only in-frame clones and is missing some. Of more than 75,000 clones detected, approximately 86% appear once; the ten largest clones hold 1.2%. Sequencing was done on a sample of peripheral blood. The origin of the receptors is a man older than 75 with active or convalescent COVID-19. The CDR3 runs from the conserved cysteine through the conserved F or W. A D gene is named only where the DNA matches it firmly. Not every row has a clone size; where given, it reads once, few, many or a size class.

TRBJ1-1	.	TRBV4-2	.	CASTQGGASNTEAFF	TGTGCCAGCACCCAGGGCGGGGCTTCGAACACTGAAGCTTTCTTT
TRBJ2-5	TRBD1	TRBV29-1	.	CSVDQGAWETQYF	TGCAGCGTTGACCAGGGGGCTTGGGAGACCCAGTACTTC
TRBJ1-6	TRBD1	TRBV14	.	CASSQGQGWISPLHF	TGTGCCAGCAGCCAAGGACAGGGGTGGATTTCACCCCTCCACTTT
TRBJ1-5	TRBD1	TRBV7-2	.	CASSTTGGPGNQPQHF	TGTGCCAGCAGCACAACAGGGGGTCCGGGCAATCAGCCCCAGCATTTT
TRBJ2-7	.	TRBV4-2	.	CASSQDYSYSYEQYF	TGTGCCAGCAGCCAAGATTACTCATACTCCTACGAGCAGTACTTC
TRBJ1-3	.	TRBV6-2/TRBV6-3	.	CATSERGNTIYF	TGTGCCACCAGCGAGAGGGGAAACACCATATATTTT
TRBJ2-3	TRBD2	TRBV10-3	.	CAGGSGAAGPDTQYF	TGTGCCGGGGGTAGCGGGGCGGCTGGTCCAGATACGCAGTATTTT
TRBJ2-5	TRBD1	TRBV18	once	CASSLRTGSEETQYF	TGTGCCAGCTCACTAAGGACAGGGAGCGAAGAGACCCAGTACTTC
TRBJ2-3	TRBD2	TRBV5-1	.	CASSLIAGGPSTDTQYF	TGCGCCAGCAGCTTAATAGCGGGAGGGCCTAGTACAGATACGCAGTATTTT
TRBJ2-7	.	TRBV12-3/TRBV12-4	.	CASSSSGEQYF	TGTGCCAGCAGCTCCTCGGGCGAGCAGTACTTC
TRBJ2-1	TRBD2	TRBV11-2	once	CASSVSGRGEQFF	TGTGCCAGCAGCGTTAGCGGGAGAGGTGAGCAGTTCTTC
TRBJ2-7	.	TRBV4-2	.	CASSQALGSVSYEQYF	TGTGCCAGCAGCCAAGCTCTCGGGAGTGTGTCCTACGAGCAGTACTTC
TRBJ1-3	.	TRBV7-2	.	CASSSPAGTGNTIYF	TGTGCCAGCAGCTCCCCCGCCGGGACAGGAAACACCATATATTTT
TRBJ2-1	.	TRBV6-1	once	CASSEWGELYNEQFF	TGTGCCAGCAGTGAATGGGGGGAGCTATACAATGAGCAGTTCTTC
TRBJ1-2	.	TRBV19	once	CASSGGDKVYGYTF	TGTGCCAGTAGTGGCGGGGATAAGGTCTATGGCTACACCTTC
TRBJ1-3	.	TRBV12-3/TRBV12-4	.	CASSLNQVNTIYF	TGTGCCAGCAGTTTGAACCAGGTCAACACCATATATTTT
TRBJ1-3	.	TRBV7-2	.	CASSFKPMDKYSGNTIYF	TGTGCCAGCAGCTTTAAACCGATGGACAAATACTCTGGAAACACCATATATTTT
TRBJ2-1	.	TRBV18	.	CAAGVGSYNEQFF	TGTGCCGCCGGGGTGGGCTCCTACAATGAGCAGTTCTTC
TRBJ2-1	.	TRBV5-8	.	CASSPAFEQFF	TGTGCCAGCAGCCCTGCGTTTGAGCAGTTCTTC
TRBJ2-1	TRBD2	TRBV19	.	CASSISGGGYNEQFF	TGTGCCAGTAGTATAAGCGGGGGGGGATACAATGAGCAGTTCTTC
TRBJ1-1	.	TRBV5-1	.	CASRGQETEAFF	TGCGCCAGCAGGGGGCAGGAGACTGAAGCTTTCTTT
TRBJ1-1	.	TRBV10-3	.	CAITASGNTEAFF	TGTGCCATCACCGCTTCGGGGAACACTGAAGCTTTCTTT
TRBJ2-1	TRBD2	TRBV15	.	CATSRDPGTSPYNEQFF	TGTGCCACCAGCAGAGATCCGGGGACTAGTCCGTACAATGAGCAGTTCTTC
TRBJ2-1	TRBD2	TRBV28	.	CASSKAAGVYNEQFF	TGTGCCAGCAGTAAGGCAGCGGGAGTCTACAATGAGCAGTTCTTC
TRBJ2-7	TRBD2	TRBV4-2	.	CASSQDLTSGSYEQYF	TGTGCCAGCAGCCAAGATTTGACTAGCGGGAGTTACGAGCAGTACTTC